The 6 T cell receptor beta chains below all came from one sample that was sequenced in a study of blood T cell repertoires in COVID-19. TCRdb keeps only in-frame clones here, not all; method: immunoSEQ multiplex PCR. Among around 160,000 clones listed, 85% to 90% were seen once. Sample: peripheral blood. The receptors come from a human donor in a cohort sampled during active COVID-19.

This sequence joins TRBV2 and TRBJ1-6; D is ambiguous. V was trimmed by 5 bases and J by 9 bases, leaving 20 bases between them. Germline V CDR1 and CDR2: SNHLY, FYNNEI. This CDR3 is 16 amino acids long. DNA of the CDR3: TGTGCCAGCAGTAAGAACTCACAGATTTTGCTTTCACCCCTCCACTTT. This sequence encodes CASSKNSQILLSPLHF.

This sequence joins TRBV11-2 and TRBJ1-5; no firm D call. This CDR3 has 14 residues. Trimming left V 3 bases short and J 2 bases short, with 8 bases between. Germline CDR1 reads SGHAT; CDR2 reads FQNNGV. CDR3 DNA: TGTGCCAGCAGCTTTGACGGGGGCAATCAGCCCCAGCATTTT. Its protein is CASSFDGGNQPQHF.

This clone was recorded once. The V and J genes are TRBV27 and TRBJ2-1; maybe TRBD2 (6 bases). The CDR3 extends over 16 amino acids. Germline-derived CDR1 and CDR2 are MNHEY and SMNVEV (reference sequence). V was trimmed by 7 bases and J by 5 bases, leaving 21 bases between them. Here the CDR3 DNA reads TGTGCCAGCAAACACCGGGACTCCCACCCCCACAATGAGCAGTTCTTC. Protein: CASKHRDSHPHNEQFF.

The rearrangement uses TRBV11-3 and TRBJ2-2; D not certain. The CDR3 covers 14 residues. Germline V gives CDR1 SGHNT, CDR2 YENEEA. The V gene lost 1 base and the J gene lost 2 bases, with 5 bases spanning the gap. CDR3 loop: CASSLGLNTGELFF. For the CDR3, the DNA is TGTGCCAGCAGCTTAGGTCTCAACACCGGGGAGCTGTTTTTT.

The V and J genes are TRBV19 and TRBJ2-3; D is perhaps TRBD2 (6 bases). Germline CDR1 reads LNHDA; CDR2 reads SQIVND (reference sequence). The CDR3 consists of 14 residues. V shed 4 bases and J shed 2 bases, with 10 bases lying between them. DNA of the CDR3: TGTGCCAGTAGTAACCTAGCGAACACAGATACGCAGTATTTT. Residues: CASSNLANTDTQYF.

Written as DNA, the CDR3 is TGTGCCAGCAGTCCAAGGATAGCGGGCGAGCAGTACTTC. The encoded protein is CASSPRIAGEQYF. The chain is built from TRBV27 and TRBJ2-7, with 7 bases that match TRBD2. Germline CDR1 is MNHEY and CDR2 is SMNVEV (reference sequence). The ends lost 5 bases at V and 6 bases at J; junction bases unmatched: 7. CDR3 size: 13 residues.